This T cell receptor (beta chain) was sequenced in a study of blood T cell repertoires in COVID-19. In the source study's methods: Amplified reference gene primers provided the basis for estimating nucleated cell counts. TCRdb keeps only in-frame clones here, not all; method: immunoSEQ multiplex PCR. V and J calls and clone size are given by that table; D and trimming were obtained from the DNA. The repertoire holds 85,000 to 95,000 clones, with around 90% as singletons. Germline values: CDR1 SGDLS, CDR2 YYNGEE. This CDR3 spans 15 amino acids. Between the trimmed V and J ends, which lost 4 bases and 3 bases, there was a span of 16 bases.

Sequencing used peripheral blood. V and J are TRBV9 and TRBJ2-5, with D tentatively TRBD1 (6 bases). The TCR sequence derives from a man in his sixties with COVID-19, enrolled during active disease. CDR3 nucleotide sequence: TGTGCCAGCAGCCCCCACCCGGACAGAGAAGAGACCCAGTACTTC. It yields the protein CASSPHPDREETQYF.